Below are 12 T cell receptor beta chains sequenced from a single sample in a study of shared clonotypes between healthy human individuals. Positively selected for CCR7, the CD45RO-negative cells used as naive CD8 cells excluded terminally differentiated effector memory CD45RA+ cells. Using immunoSEQ multiplex PCR, the repertoire was profiled, and TCRdb retains in-frame clones only, with some absent. The top ten hold 0.085% to 0.11% of the sample, which has about 550,000 clones, roughly 96% seen once. The sample taken for sequencing was naive CD8+ T cells sorted from blood. The origin of the receptors is a woman younger than 45 in good health.

The V call is TRBV4-1, the J call TRBJ2-7; 7 bases map to TRBD2. The V gene end was trimmed by 1 base and the J gene end by 4 bases; junction bases not matched to a gene: 7. The CDR3 has 15 residues. Germline values: CDR1 MGHRA, CDR2 YSYEKL. The DNA of the CDR3 is TGCGCCAGCAGCCAAGTGGGCGGGACTAAGTACGAGCAGTACTTC. Encoded protein: CASSQVGGTKYEQYF.

This clone was seen just once. This sample includes further DNA sequences coding for the same CDR3. This sequence joins TRBV9 and TRBJ1-3; D is uncertain. CDR3 length: 14 amino acids. Deletions cut 2 bases from V and 0 bases from J, with 6 bases between. Germline V gene data show CDR1 as SGDLS and CDR2 as YYNGEE. CDR3 bases: TGTGCCAGCAGCGTCGGGATCTCTGGAAACACCATATATTTT. This sequence encodes CASSVGISGNTIYF.

This sequence joins TRBV28 and TRBJ2-1; D is perhaps TRBD2 (5 bases). V lost 3 bases and J 8 bases, leaving 8 bases between the germline ends. Germline-derived CDR1 and CDR2 are MDHEN and SYDVKM. The length of the CDR3 is 12 residues. The CDR3 protein is CASSFRGDEQFF. The CDR3 DNA is TGTGCCAGCAGTTTTCGGGGAGATGAGCAGTTCTTC.

This clone was detected only once. The chain joins TRBV4-1 to TRBJ1-1, with D maybe TRBD1 (6 bases). Per the germline V gene, CDR1 is MGHRA and CDR2 is YSYEKL. The CDR3 length is 14 residues. V was shortened by 5 bases and J by 1 base, with 11 bases between the two germline ends. The CDR3 loop reads CASSSDRTNTEAFF. For the CDR3, the DNA is TGCGCCAGCAGCAGCGACAGGACGAACACTGAAGCTTTCTTT.

This chain connects TRBV7-8 to TRBJ2-5; D not resolved. Between the trimmed V and J ends, which lost 4 bases and 2 bases, there was a span of 17 bases. CDR1 and CDR2 from the germline V gene are SGHVS and FQNEAQ. This CDR3 comprises 16 residues. The CDR3 spells CASSSRRPPRQETQYF. CDR3 in DNA: TGTGCCAGCAGCTCCCGCCGTCCGCCTAGGCAAGAGACCCAGTACTTC. The complete variable domain, with remaining parts taken from reference TRBV7-8 and TRBJ2-5, reads GAGVSQSPRYKVAKRGQDVALRCDPISGHVSLFWYQQALGQGPEFLTYFQNEAQLDKSGLPSDRFFAERPEGSVSTLKIQRTQQEDSAVYLCASSSRRPPRQETQYFGPGTRLLVL.

The chain combines TRBV28 with TRBJ1-5; D may be TRBD1 (5 bases). The CDR3 is 11 residues long. Trimming pared 9 bases from V and 9 bases from J, leaving 12 bases between. Germline CDR1 is MDHEN and CDR2 is SYDVKM. The CDR3 spells CASRWGGPQHF. The CDR3 DNA reads as TGTGCCAGTCGATGGGGGGGGCCCCAGCATTTT.

The CDR3 reads CASSPFSGRATYEQFF. CDR3 in DNA: TGTGCCAGCAGCCCGTTTTCTGGGAGGGCTACATATGAGCAGTTCTTC. The genes are TRBV27 and TRBJ2-1, with 7 positions matching TRBD2. The length of the CDR3 is 16 residues. Germline V gene lookup returns CDR1 MNHEY and CDR2 SMNVEV (reference sequence). The junction had 16 bases not matched to a gene; V was cut back by 6 bases and J by 8 bases.

V gene TRBV1 combines with J gene TRBJ2-7. TRBV1 corresponds to a pseudogene. The CDR3 length is 15 residues. CDR3 in DNA: TGCACCAGCAGCCAGGGCGGGACAAAGACCTACGAGCAGTACTTC. Residues: CTSSQGGTKTYEQYF.

The chain links TRBV7-9 to TRBJ1-1, with 9 bases identical to TRBD1. V shed 5 bases, J shed 6 bases, and the junction held 7 bases outside the gene matches. Germline V gene lookup returns CDR1 SEHNR and CDR2 FQNEAQ (reference sequence). This CDR3 comprises 14 residues. CDR3 loop: CASSLRDRVPEAFF. DNA for the CDR3: TGTGCCAGCAGCCTCCGGGACAGGGTCCCTGAAGCTTTCTTT.

This chain uses TRBV7-8 with TRBJ2-1; 12 bases align to TRBD2. J gave up 5 bases and V 4 bases, and 3 bases lay outside the gene matches. Germline CDR1 SGHVS, CDR2 FQNEAQ. The CDR3 loop spans 15 amino acids. The CDR3: CASSSTSGSNNEQFF. For the CDR3, the DNA is TGTGCCAGCAGCTCGACTAGCGGGAGTAACAATGAGCAGTTCTTC.

The chain is built from TRBV28 and TRBJ1-5, with 12 positions matching TRBD1. Looked up from germline, CDR1 is MDHEN and CDR2 is SYDVKM. The CDR3 totals 18 residues. J gave up 3 bases and V 3 bases, and 9 bases lay outside the gene matches. The DNA of the CDR3 is TGTGCCAGCAGTTTTATGCTTGGGACAGGGGGCCTCAATCAGCCCCAGCATTTT. It yields the protein CASSFMLGTGGLNQPQHF.

V usage is TRBV27 and J usage is TRBJ2-3; D gene ambiguous. Trimming left V 5 bases short and J 6 bases short, with 15 bases between. The CDR3 consists of 14 residues. Germline V gene data show CDR1 as MNHEY and CDR2 as SMNVEV (reference sequence). The DNA for the CDR3 is TGTGCCAGCAGTATTAGCAGCGAAGACGATACGCAGTATTTT. This sequence encodes CASSISSEDDTQYF.